Following are 3 T cell receptor beta chains from one sample sequenced in a study of blood T cells in healthy people across ages. PCR was performed a second time for about 7 to 12 cycles using a sample-barcoded 5' primer and a J-beta primer mix. TCRdb re-called the 5' RACE reads with MiXCR, one entry per CDR3 protein. The sample yields 1.5 million to 2 million distinct CDR3 sequences, roughly 43% seen once. Sequencing was performed on blood. The receptors come from a human donor in good health.

This chain joins TRBV4-2 and TRBJ2-2, with D unresolved. CDR1 and CDR2 (germline): LGHNA, YNFKEQ. Trimming removed 0 bases from V and 7 bases from J, with 12 bases in between. The CDR3 spans 15 residues. CDR3 DNA sequence: TGTGCCAGCAGCCAAGATCATTCTTCGGACGGGGAGCTGTTTTTT. Protein sequence: CASSQDHSSDGELFF.

This chain joins TRBV5-1 and TRBJ2-5; the D gene is possibly TRBD1 (6 bases). With the DNA end fitting TRBJ2-7 better, the J assignment may be wrong. This CDR3 region has 14 residues. Germline V gene lookup returns CDR1 SGHRS and CDR2 YFSETQ. In nucleotides, the CDR3 is TGCGCCAGCAGCTTGCGACAGGCTCTCAACGAGCAGTACTTC. It specifies CASSLRQALNEQYF.

Only a few counts were recorded for this clonotype. The chain combines TRBV7-8 with TRBJ1-2, with 8 bases aligning to TRBD1. Looked up from germline, CDR1 is SGHVS and CDR2 is FQNEAQ. There are 15 residues in the CDR3. After removal of 1 base from V and 8 bases from J, the junction contained 9 bases not matched to a gene. CDR3 DNA: TGTGCCAGCAGCTTAGTCCTCAGGGGGCGGGGAGGCTACACCTTC. Its protein product is CASSLVLRGRGGYTF. Looking up the rest from reference TRBV7-8 and TRBJ1-2 gives the full variable domain: GAGVSQSPRYKVAKRGQDVALRCDPISGHVSLFWYQQALGQGPEFLTYFQNEAQLDKSGLPSDRFFAERPEGSVSTLKIQRTQQEDSAVYLCASSLVLRGRGGYTFGSGTRLTVV.